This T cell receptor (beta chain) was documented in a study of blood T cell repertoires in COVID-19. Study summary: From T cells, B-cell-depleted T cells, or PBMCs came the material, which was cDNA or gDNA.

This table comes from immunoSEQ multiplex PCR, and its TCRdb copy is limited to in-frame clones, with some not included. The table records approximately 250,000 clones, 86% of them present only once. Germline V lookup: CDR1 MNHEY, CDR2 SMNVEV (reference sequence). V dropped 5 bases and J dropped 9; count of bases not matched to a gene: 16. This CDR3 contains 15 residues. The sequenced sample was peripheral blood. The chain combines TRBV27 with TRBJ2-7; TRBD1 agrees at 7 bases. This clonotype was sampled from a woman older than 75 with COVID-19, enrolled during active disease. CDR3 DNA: TGTGCCAGCAGTCGTTTCCGGGACAGTCCGTATCCGCAGTACTTC. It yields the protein CASSRFRDSPYPQYF.